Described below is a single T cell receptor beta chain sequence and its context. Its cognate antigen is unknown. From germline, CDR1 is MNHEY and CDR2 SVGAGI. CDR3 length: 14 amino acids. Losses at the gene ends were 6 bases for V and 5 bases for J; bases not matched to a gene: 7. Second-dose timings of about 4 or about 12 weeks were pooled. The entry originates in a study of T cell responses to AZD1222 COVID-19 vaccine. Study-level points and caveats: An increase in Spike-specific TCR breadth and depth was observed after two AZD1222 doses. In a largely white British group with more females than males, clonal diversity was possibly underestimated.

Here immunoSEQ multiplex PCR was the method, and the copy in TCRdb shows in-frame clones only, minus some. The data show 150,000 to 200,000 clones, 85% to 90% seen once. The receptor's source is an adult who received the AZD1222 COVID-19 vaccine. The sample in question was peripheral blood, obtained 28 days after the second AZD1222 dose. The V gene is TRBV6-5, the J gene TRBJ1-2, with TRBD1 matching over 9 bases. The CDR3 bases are TGTGCCAGCAGGGCGGACAGGGGAATTTATGGCTACACCTTC. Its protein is CASRADRGIYGYTF.